Shown below are 9 T cell receptor delta chains from a single sample sequenced in a study of gamma-delta chains in newborns, infants, children. TCRdb redid the clone calls on the reads with CATT. Altogether 4,200 or so delta-chain clones are present, 6.2% being singletons, with the ten largest covering roughly a sixth. The sample taken for sequencing was blood. Receptors originate from a child who was a newborn, infant or young child, either healthy, febrile or measles-vaccinated (not recorded which).

A few counts support this clone. The protein held in TCRdb is that of a much larger clone and does not match this DNA's translation at residue 3, likely because of a read error; the protein shown is translated from the DNA. The chain has TRDV2 and TRDJ3; TRDD3 aligns across 8 bases. Germline assignment: CDR1 GEAIGNYY and CDR2 EKD. This CDR3 spans 18 amino acids. CDR3 sequence reads: CAYDVLGARSWDTRQMFF. The CDR3 region has the DNA TGTGCCTATGACGTACTGGGGGCGCGCTCCTGGGACACCCGACAGATGTTTTTC.

This clone was seen a few times. The CDR3: CACEPLGGFSSWDTRQMFF. The CDR3 bases are TGTGCCTGTGAGCCTCTTGGGGGATTCAGCTCCTGGGACACCCGACAGATGTTTTTC. The V and J genes are TRDV2 and TRDJ3, with TRDD3 identical over 8 bases. Trimming at V came to 4 bases and at J to 0 bases, leaving 10 bases not matched to a gene. Germline CDR1 and CDR2: GEAIGNYY and EKD. This CDR3 is 19 amino acids long.

As regards this clone: This may arise from a read error, as a much more abundant clone is one base away. Other DNA sequences from this sample encode an identical CDR3 as well. The chain combines TRDV2 with TRDJ3, with 8 bases fitting TRDD3. The CDR3 covers 17 residues. Germline assignment: CDR1 GEAIGNYY and CDR2 EKD. Trimming removed 4 bases from V and 0 bases from J; junction bases left unmatched: 4. The CDR3 here is CACDGIRSSWDTRQMFF. The DNA for the CDR3 is TGTGCCTGTGATGGGATACGGAGCTCCTGGGACACCCGACAGATGTTTTTC.

Points on this clone: TCRdb's listed protein matches a much larger clone and diverges from this DNA's translation at residue 4, likely through a read error; the protein shown comes from the DNA. The CDR3 sequence: CACGTWDTRQMFF. In nucleotides, the CDR3 is TGTGCCTGTGGCACCTGGGACACCCGACAGATGTTTTTC. The chain joins TRDV2 to TRDJ3; D unresolved. CDR1 is GEAIGNYY and CDR2 is EKD in the germline V gene. The CDR3 consists of 13 residues.

DNA for the CDR3: TGTGCTCTTGGGGCCTCGGCTTATACTACCGATAAACTCATCTTT. Encoded protein: CALGASAYTTDKLIF. The chain links TRDV1 to TRDJ1; D gene uncertain. The CDR3 runs to 15 residues. The ends were cut back, 4 bases at V and 2 bases at J, with 14 bases in the middle. The germline V gene encodes CDR1 TSWWSYY and CDR2 QGS.

There are a few counts of this clone. CDR3 in amino acids: CACDALLGDTDKLIF. The DNA of the CDR3 is TGTGCCTGTGACGCCCTACTGGGGGACACCGATAAACTCATCTTT. The chain couples TRDV2 to TRDJ1, with TRDD3 matching over 8 bases. Germline V lookup: CDR1 GEAIGNYY, CDR2 EKD. V was pared by 3 bases and J by 0 bases, with 5 bases of the junction left unmatched. The CDR3 spans 15 residues.

With respect to this clone: The TCRdb protein, from a much larger clone, departs from this DNA's translation at residue 4, likely by read error; the protein shown derives from the DNA. The rearrangement links TRDV2 to TRDJ3; TRDD3 is a possible D gene (6 bases). The CDR3 covers 17 residues. The germline V gene has CDR1 GEAIGNYY and CDR2 EKD. The CDR3 reads CACNTVLGSWDTRQMFF. CDR3 in DNA: TGTGCCTGTAACACCGTACTGGGCTCCTGGGACACCCGACAGATGTTTTTC.

This clone was counted between two and nine times. A much larger clone differs by one base, so this may be a read error. Other DNA sequences from this sample encode an identical CDR3 as well. CDR3 sequence (DNA): TGTGCCTGTGACATACTGGGGGATACGCGCTCCTGGGACACCCGACAGATGTTTTTC. As protein: CACDILGDTRSWDTRQMFF. This sequence joins TRDV2 and TRDJ3, with 13 bases that match TRDD3. The CDR3 sequence is 19 residues long. V was pared by 2 bases and J by 0 bases, with 3 bases of the junction left unmatched. Per the germline V gene, CDR1 is GEAIGNYY and CDR2 is EKD.

Of note for this clone: TCRdb has a much larger clone's protein, which differs at residue 8 from the translation of this DNA, likely because of a read error; what is shown is the protein translated from the DNA. This sequence joins TRDV2 and TRDJ3, with D tentatively TRDD3 (5 bases). This CDR3 is 18 amino acids long. V lost 0 bases and J lost 0, with 11 bases in between. Germline CDR1 GEAIGNYY, CDR2 EKD. The CDR3 region is CACDTVLEDSWDTRQMFF. The CDR3 nucleotides read TGTGCCTGTGACACCGTACTGGAGGACTCCTGGGACACCCGACAGATGTTTTTC.